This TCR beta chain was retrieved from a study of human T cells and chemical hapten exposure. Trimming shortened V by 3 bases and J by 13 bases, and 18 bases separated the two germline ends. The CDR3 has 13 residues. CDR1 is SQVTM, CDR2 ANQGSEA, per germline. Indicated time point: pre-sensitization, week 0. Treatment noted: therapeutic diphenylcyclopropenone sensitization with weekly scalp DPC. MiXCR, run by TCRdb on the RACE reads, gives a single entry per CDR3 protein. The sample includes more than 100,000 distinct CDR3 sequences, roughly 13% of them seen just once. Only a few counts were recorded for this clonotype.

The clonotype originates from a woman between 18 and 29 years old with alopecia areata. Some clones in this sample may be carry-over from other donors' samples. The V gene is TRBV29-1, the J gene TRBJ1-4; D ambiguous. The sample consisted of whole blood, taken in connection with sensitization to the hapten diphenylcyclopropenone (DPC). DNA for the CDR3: TGCAGCGTTGACTTGGCTGGCGGCGCGGGACTGTTTTTT. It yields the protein CSVDLAGGAGLFF.